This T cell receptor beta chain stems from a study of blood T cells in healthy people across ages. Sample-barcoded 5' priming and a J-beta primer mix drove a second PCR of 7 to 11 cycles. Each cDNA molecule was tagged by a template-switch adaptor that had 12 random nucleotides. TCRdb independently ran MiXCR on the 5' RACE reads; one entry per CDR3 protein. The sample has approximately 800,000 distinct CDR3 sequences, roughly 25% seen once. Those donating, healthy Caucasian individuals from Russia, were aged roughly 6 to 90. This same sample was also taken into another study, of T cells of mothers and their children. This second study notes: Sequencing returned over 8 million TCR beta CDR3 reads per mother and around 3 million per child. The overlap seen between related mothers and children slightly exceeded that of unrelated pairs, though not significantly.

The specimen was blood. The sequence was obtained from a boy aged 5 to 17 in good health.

CDR3 sequence reads: CASSHRQGAFDQYF. CDR3 coding DNA: TGCGCCAGCAGCCACCGACAGGGGGCCTTTGACCAGTACTTC. The chain couples TRBV4-1 to TRBJ2-5, with TRBD1 matching 10 bases. The CDR3 extends over 14 amino acids. Germline values: CDR1 MGHRA, CDR2 YSYEKL. V lost 3 bases to trimming and J lost 10 bases; unmatched junction nucleotides: 8.